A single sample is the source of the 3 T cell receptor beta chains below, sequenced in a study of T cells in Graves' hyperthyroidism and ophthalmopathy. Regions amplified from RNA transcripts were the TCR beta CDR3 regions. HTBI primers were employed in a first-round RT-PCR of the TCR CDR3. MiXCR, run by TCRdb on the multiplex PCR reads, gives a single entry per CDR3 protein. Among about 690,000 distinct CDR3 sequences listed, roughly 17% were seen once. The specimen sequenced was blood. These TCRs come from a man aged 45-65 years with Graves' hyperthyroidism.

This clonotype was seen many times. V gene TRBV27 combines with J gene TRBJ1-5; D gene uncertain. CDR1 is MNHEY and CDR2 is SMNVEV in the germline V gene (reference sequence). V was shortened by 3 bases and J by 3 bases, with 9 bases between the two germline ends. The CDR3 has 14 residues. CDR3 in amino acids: CASSLAGYNQPQHF. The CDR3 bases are TGTGCCAGCAGTTTGGCAGGCTACAATCAGCCCCAGCATTTT.

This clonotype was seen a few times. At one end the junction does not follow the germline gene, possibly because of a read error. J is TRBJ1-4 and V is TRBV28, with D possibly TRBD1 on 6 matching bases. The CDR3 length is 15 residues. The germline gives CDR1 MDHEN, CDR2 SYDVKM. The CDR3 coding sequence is TGTGCCAGCAGTTTATTGAGGACAGTTAATGAAGAACTGTTTTTT. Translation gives CASSLLRTVNEELFF.

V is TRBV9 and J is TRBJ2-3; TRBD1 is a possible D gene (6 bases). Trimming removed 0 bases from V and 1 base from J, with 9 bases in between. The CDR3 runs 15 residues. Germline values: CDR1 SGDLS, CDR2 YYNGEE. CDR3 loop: CASSVEAGGTDTQYF. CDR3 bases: TGTGCCAGCAGCGTAGAGGCAGGGGGCACAGATACGCAGTATTTT.